These 23 T cell receptor beta chains share one sample of origin, sequenced in a study of cytomegalovirus exposure and HLA in healthy donors. The PCR made use of 60 Vbeta and 13 Jbeta primers. Some clones are missing from TCRdb's copy, which holds only in-frame ones; the method was immunoSEQ multiplex PCR. Among 120,000 to 150,000 clones listed, approximately 78% were seen once. The specimen was PBMCs. Source of these receptors: a woman aged 40 to 49 in good health and CMV-seropositive.

This sequence joins TRBV28 and TRBJ1-1; no clear D gene. This CDR3 spans 13 amino acids. V lost 5 bases and J lost 2, with 9 bases in between. Germline CDR1 reads MDHEN; CDR2 reads SYDVKM. CDR3 protein: CASSVTVNTEAFF. The CDR3, as DNA: TGTGCCAGCAGTGTTACGGTTAACACTGAAGCTTTCTTT.

The V and J genes are TRBV13 and TRBJ2-7, with D possibly being TRBD2 (5 bases). Germline loops: CDR1 PRHDT, CDR2 FYEKMQ (reference sequence). The CDR3 is 14 amino acids. The V gene lost 4 bases and the J gene lost 5 bases, with 15 bases spanning the gap. In DNA, the CDR3 is TGTGCCAGCAGCTCGAGGACTTTACCACACGAGCAGTACTTC. Translated: CASSSRTLPHEQYF.

The gene calls are TRBV10-3 and TRBJ2-3; 14 positions match TRBD2. Germline V gene sequence: CDR1 ENHRY, CDR2 SYGVKD. This CDR3 is built from 15 residues. Unmatched junction bases numbered 2, after V lost 6 bases and J lost 3 bases. CDR3 DNA: TGTGCCATCAGGGGGACTAGCGGGAGAACAGATACGCAGTATTTT. Translated, it gives CAIRGTSGRTDTQYF.

CDR3 coding DNA: TGTGCCAGCCGGCAGGGTGGATTGAACACTGAAGCTTTCTTT. Residues: CASRQGGLNTEAFF. The chain is built from TRBV6-5 and TRBJ1-1; tentative D call: TRBD1 (5 bases). The CDR3 is 14 amino acids. Trimming took off 8 bases at V and 0 bases at J, with 13 bases between the two ends. Germline CDR1 and CDR2: MNHEY and SVGAGI.

The rearrangement links TRBV11-2 to TRBJ2-7; possible D gene TRBD1, 5 bases. Trimming pared 4 bases from V and 2 bases from J, leaving 15 bases between. Germline CDR1 SGHAT, CDR2 FQNNGV. This CDR3 comprises 15 residues. CDR3 amino acids: CASSSTRQGTYEQYF. The CDR3 nucleotides read TGTGCCAGCAGCTCAACCAGGCAGGGCACCTACGAGCAGTACTTC.

The chain recombines TRBV19 with TRBJ2-2; 7 bases are shared with TRBD2. Germline V gene data show CDR1 as LNHDA and CDR2 as SQIVND (reference sequence). J was trimmed by 6 bases and V by 3 bases; bases with no gene match: 7. The CDR3 loop spans 15 amino acids. The chain's CDR3 is CASSIRREISGELFF. CDR3 bases: TGTGCCAGTAGTATCCGGCGGGAGATCTCCGGGGAGCTGTTTTTT.

V usage is TRBV9 and J usage is TRBJ1-3, with a weak D call TRBD1 (6 bases). Germline V gene sequence: CDR1 SGDLS, CDR2 YYNGEE. The CDR3 is 15 amino acids. V was cut by 1 base and J by 2 bases, with 10 bases left in between. CDR3 nucleotide sequence: TGTGCCAGCAGCGTATTGGGGACAACTGGAAACACCATATATTTT. It codes for CASSVLGTTGNTIYF.

The rearrangement links TRBV6-1 to TRBJ2-7, with D possibly being TRBD1 (6 bases). V lost 8 bases and J 2 bases, leaving 10 bases between the germline ends. The CDR3 is 12 amino acids. Germline lookup yields CDR1 MNHNS and CDR2 SASEGT. CDR3 sequence (DNA): TGTGCCAGCGGAAGGGGGACCTACGAGCAGTACTTC. As protein: CASGRGTYEQYF.

The rearrangement uses TRBV7-9 and TRBJ2-1; weak D call: TRBD2 (5 bases). The germline V and J ends were trimmed by 0 bases and 1 base, with 7 bases remaining between them. The CDR3 has 15 amino acids. The germline V gene encodes CDR1 SEHNR and CDR2 FQNEAQ (reference sequence). CDR3 in DNA: TGTGCCAGCAGCTTAGCGGGAGTATCCTACAATGAGCAGTTCTTC. As protein: CASSLAGVSYNEQFF.

This clone has just one count. This chain uses TRBV7-8 with TRBJ2-2, with 9 bases identical to TRBD1. CDR3 size: 15 residues. Germline lookup yields CDR1 SGHVS and CDR2 FQNEAQ. Trimming cost V 5 bases and J 5 bases; bases outside gene matches: 6. The CDR3 sequence: CASSDRDRATGELFF. Here the CDR3 DNA reads TGTGCCAGCAGCGACCGGGACAGGGCTACCGGGGAGCTGTTTTTT.

The gene calls are TRBV19 and TRBJ1-5; perhaps TRBD1 as D (5 bases). V shed 8 bases and J shed 3 bases, with 8 bases lying between them. The CDR3 totals 12 residues. Germline values: CDR1 LNHDA, CDR2 SQIVND (reference sequence). This CDR3 reads CASGRVNQPQHF. DNA for the CDR3: TGTGCCAGTGGCAGGGTCAATCAGCCCCAGCATTTT. The full variable domain, its missing parts supplied by reference TRBV19 and TRBJ1-5, is DGGITQSPKYLFRKEGQNVTLSCEQNLNHDAMYWYRQDPGQGLRLIYYSQIVNDFQKGDIAEGYSVSREKKESFPLTVTSAQKNPTAFYLCASGRVNQPQHFGDGTRLSIL.

This clone was counted a single time. The chain has TRBV30 and TRBJ2-5; the D is unclear. Trimming left V 3 bases short and J 0 bases short, with 14 bases between. Germline CDR1 is GTSNPN and CDR2 is SVGIG (reference sequence). The CDR3 extends over 15 amino acids. As DNA, the CDR3 is TGTGCCTGGAGACGGCTCGCGGTTTACCAAGAGACCCAGTACTTC. It translates to CAWRRLAVYQETQYF.

This clone was detected only a few times. The V call is TRBV4-2, the J call TRBJ2-1, with 7 positions matching TRBD2. The CDR3 covers 15 residues. The germline V gene encodes CDR1 LGHNA and CDR2 YNFKEQ. J was trimmed by 3 bases and V by 0 bases; bases with no gene match: 2. CDR3 nucleotide sequence: TGTGCCAGCAGCCAAGACCGGACTAGCTACAATGAGCAGTTCTTC. It specifies CASSQDRTSYNEQFF.

This chain links TRBV18 with TRBJ2-1; 7 bases map to TRBD2. V shed 3 bases, J shed 3 bases, and the junction held 5 bases outside the gene matches. Germline loops: CDR1 KGHSH, CDR2 LQKENI. CDR3 length: 15 amino acids. CDR3 residues: CASSPSGRDYNEQFF. DNA for the CDR3: TGTGCCAGCTCACCTTCGGGGAGGGACTACAATGAGCAGTTCTTC.

V gene TRBV2 combines with J gene TRBJ2-1, with 7 bases that match TRBD2. V was clipped by 11 bases and J by 10 bases; unmatched bases: 11. The CDR3 is 12 amino acids. The V gene's germline CDR1 is SNHLY and CDR2 FYNNEI. The CDR3 sequence is CADAGDGGEQFF. The CDR3 DNA reads as TGTGCCGATGCGGGTGACGGGGGGGAGCAGTTCTTC.

This rearrangement joins TRBV7-2 to TRBJ2-1; 9 bases are a match to TRBD2. With V trimmed by 2 bases and J by 3 bases, 5 bases remained unmatched. CDR1 and CDR2 (germline): SGHTA, FQGNSA. The CDR3 runs 16 residues. The CDR3 reads CASSLIAGVGYNEQFF. CDR3 coding DNA: TGTGCCAGCAGCTTAATAGCGGGAGTTGGCTACAATGAGCAGTTCTTC.

As concerns this clone: Other DNA sequences in the sample encode the same CDR3. The chain combines TRBV15 with TRBJ1-4; 7 nucleotides align to TRBD1. The CDR3 totals 15 residues. The germline gives CDR1 LNHNV, CDR2 YYDKDF (reference sequence). V dropped 1 base and J dropped 7; count of bases not matched to a gene: 6. The CDR3 is CATSRVGTVGEKLFF. CDR3 nucleotides: TGTGCCACCAGCAGAGTAGGGACAGTCGGTGAAAAACTGTTTTTT.

Here the CDR3 reads CASSPPGQEGTNTEAFF. In DNA form, the CDR3 reads TGTGCCAGCTCACCACCGGGCCAGGAGGGAACTAACACTGAAGCTTTCTTT. The genes are TRBV18 and TRBJ1-1; D is unclear. The CDR3 runs to 17 residues. Germline assignment: CDR1 KGHSH and CDR2 LQKENI. The V end was cut by 0 bases, the J end by 2 bases, with 16 bases between.

The chain recombines TRBV10-1 with TRBJ1-2, with D perhaps matching TRBD1 (5 bases). V was trimmed by 4 bases and J by 8 bases, leaving 11 bases between them. Germline V CDR1 and CDR2: WNHNN, SYGVQD (reference sequence). CDR3 size: 12 residues. The CDR3 loop is CASSAGPVGYTF. DNA for the CDR3: TGCGCCAGCAGTGCAGGGCCGGTGGGCTACACCTTC.

The chain uses TRBV30 and TRBJ2-1, with TRBD2 identical over 10 bases. This CDR3 region has 14 residues. Trimming cost V 2 bases and J 5 bases; bases outside gene matches: 3. Germline CDR1 reads GTSNPN; CDR2 reads SVGIG (reference sequence). The CDR3 DNA reads as TGTGCCTGGAGTAGGACTAGCGGTAACAATGAGCAGTTCTTC. Translation: CAWSRTSGNNEQFF.

V usage is TRBV5-5 and J usage is TRBJ2-5; no reliable D call. Trimming removed 4 bases at V and 5 bases at J, with 9 bases between. In germline, CDR1 is SGHKS, CDR2 YYEKEE (reference sequence). The length of the CDR3 is 12 residues. In nucleotides, the CDR3 is TGTGCCAGCAGCAAACAGTTGGAGACCCAGTACTTC. It yields the protein CASSKQLETQYF.

Comments on this clone: The sample holds other DNA sequences that translate to the same CDR3. V usage is TRBV28 and J usage is TRBJ2-7; TRBD2 aligns across 9 bases. This CDR3 has 12 amino acids. The V segment lost 6 bases and the J segment 4 bases; nucleotides outside the gene matches: 1. Per germline, CDR1 MDHEN and CDR2 SYDVKM. Written as DNA, the CDR3 is TGTGCCAGCAGCCTAGCGGGATACGAGCAGTACTTC. Translated, it gives CASSLAGYEQYF.

V gene TRBV5-4 combines with J gene TRBJ2-7; 7 bases agree with TRBD2. There are 15 residues in the CDR3. V gave up 0 bases and J gave up 0 bases; unmatched junction bases: 3. CDR1 and CDR2 (germline): SGHNT, YYREEE (reference sequence). CDR3 sequence reads: CASSLAGGSSYEQYF. The CDR3 DNA sequence: TGTGCCAGCAGCTTGGCTGGCGGGAGCTCCTACGAGCAGTACTTC.